This T cell receptor beta chain comes out of a study of OX40 agonist ivuxolimab in advanced cancers. Overall study context: Given to patients was ivuxolimab, an agonistic anti-OX40 (CD134) antibody. Therapy given before enrollment (anti-PD-1, anti-PD-L1 or anti-CTLA-4) was allowed, and 40% to 45% had some. Study-level findings and limits: Also showing low normalized T-cell clonal expansion were some of the nonresponders.

As regards this clone: Its matching antigen is unknown.

Assay used: immunoSEQ multiplex PCR; TCRdb lists only in-frame clones, some missing. The sample contains under 85,000 clones, 88% of which appear only once. This clonotype was obtained from an adult with an advanced solid tumor such as melanoma, head and neck, liver or kidney cancer. The starting material was CD4+ or CD8+ T cells sorted from blood, obtained in a trial of the OX40 agonist ivuxolimab.

CDR3 loop: CASSLTVGSYEQYF. As DNA, the CDR3 is TGCGCCAGCAGCTTGACAGTCGGGTCCTACGAGCAGTACTTC. The rearrangement joins TRBV5-1 to TRBJ2-7; unclear D gene. CDR3 size: 14 residues. CDR1 and CDR2 from the germline V gene are SGHRS and YFSETQ. With 1 base removed from V and 1 base from J, the gap between germline ends came to 9 bases.